This T cell receptor beta chain appears in the sequencing data of a study of T cell responses to AZD1222 COVID-19 vaccine. Across the study: Combined were second doses at about 4 or about 12 weeks.

Profiling relied on immunoSEQ multiplex PCR, and the TCRdb table lists in-frame clones only, not all of them. Of roughly 49,000 clones in the sample, about 74% were seen once. The germline gives CDR1 MNHEY, CDR2 SVGEGT. There are 15 residues in the CDR3. V gave up 6 bases and J gave up 0 bases; unmatched junction bases: 2. This sequence was found in an adult in good health. The gene calls are TRBV6-2 or TRBV6-3 and TRBJ2-1, with TRBD2 matching over 10 bases. The sample consisted of peripheral blood, taken on day 0 of AZD1222 vaccination. The CDR3 DNA reads as TGTGCCAGCAGCGTAGCGGGAGGCTCCTACAATGAGCAGTTCTTC. This translates into CASSVAGGSYNEQFF.